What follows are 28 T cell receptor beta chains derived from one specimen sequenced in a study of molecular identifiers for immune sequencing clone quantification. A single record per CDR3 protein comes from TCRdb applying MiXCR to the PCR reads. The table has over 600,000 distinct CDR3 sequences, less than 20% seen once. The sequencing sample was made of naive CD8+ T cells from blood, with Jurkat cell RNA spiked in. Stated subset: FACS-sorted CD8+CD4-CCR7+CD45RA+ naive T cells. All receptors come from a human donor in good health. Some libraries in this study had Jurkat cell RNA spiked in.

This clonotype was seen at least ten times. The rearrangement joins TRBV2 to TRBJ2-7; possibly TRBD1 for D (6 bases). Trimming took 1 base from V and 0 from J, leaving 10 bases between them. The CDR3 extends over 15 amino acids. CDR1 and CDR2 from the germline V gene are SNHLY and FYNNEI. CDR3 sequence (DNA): TGTGCCAGCAGTGAAGGAACAGGGTACTCCTACGAGCAGTACTTC. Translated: CASSEGTGYSYEQYF.

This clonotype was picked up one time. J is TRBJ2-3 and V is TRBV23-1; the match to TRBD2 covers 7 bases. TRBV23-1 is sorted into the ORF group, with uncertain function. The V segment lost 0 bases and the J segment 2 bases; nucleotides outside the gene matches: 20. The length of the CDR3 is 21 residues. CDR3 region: CASSQSRDGRTSRTHTDTQYF. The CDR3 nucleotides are TGCGCCAGCAGTCAATCGAGGGACGGGAGGACCTCTAGGACCCACACAGATACGCAGTATTTT.

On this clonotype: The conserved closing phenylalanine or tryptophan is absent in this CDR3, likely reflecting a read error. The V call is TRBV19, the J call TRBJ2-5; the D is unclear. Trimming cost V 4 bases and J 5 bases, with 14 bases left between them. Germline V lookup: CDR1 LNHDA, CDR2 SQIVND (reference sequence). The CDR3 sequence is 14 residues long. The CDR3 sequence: CASSTPGYLETQYL. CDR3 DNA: TGTGCCAGTAGTACACCAGGCTATTTGGAGACCCAGTACCTC.

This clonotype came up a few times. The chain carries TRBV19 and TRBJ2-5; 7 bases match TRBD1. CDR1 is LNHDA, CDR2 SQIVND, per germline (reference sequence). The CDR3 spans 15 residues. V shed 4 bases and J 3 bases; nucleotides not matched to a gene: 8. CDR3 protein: CASSKLPGTEETQYF. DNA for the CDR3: TGTGCCAGTAGTAAACTCCCCGGGACAGAAGAGACCCAGTACTTC. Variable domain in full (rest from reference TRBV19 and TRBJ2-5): DGGITQSPKYLFRKEGQNVTLSCEQNLNHDAMYWYRQDPGQGLRLIYYSQIVNDFQKGDIAEGYSVSREKKESFPLTVTSAQKNPTAFYLCASSKLPGTEETQYFGPGTRLLVL.

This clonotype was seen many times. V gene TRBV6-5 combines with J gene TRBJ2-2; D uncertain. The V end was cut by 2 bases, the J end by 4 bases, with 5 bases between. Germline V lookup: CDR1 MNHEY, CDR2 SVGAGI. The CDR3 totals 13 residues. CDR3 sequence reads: CASSYVVTGELFF. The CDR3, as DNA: TGTGCCAGCAGTTACGTAGTCACCGGGGAGCTGTTTTTT.

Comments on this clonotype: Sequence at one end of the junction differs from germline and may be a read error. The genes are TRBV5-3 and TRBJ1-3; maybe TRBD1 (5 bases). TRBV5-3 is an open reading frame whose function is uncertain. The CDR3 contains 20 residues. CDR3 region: CASSPIARVPGSPSGNTICF. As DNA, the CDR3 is TGTGCCAGCAGCCCCATCGCTAGGGTTCCAGGGAGTCCTTCTGGAAACACCATATGTTTT.

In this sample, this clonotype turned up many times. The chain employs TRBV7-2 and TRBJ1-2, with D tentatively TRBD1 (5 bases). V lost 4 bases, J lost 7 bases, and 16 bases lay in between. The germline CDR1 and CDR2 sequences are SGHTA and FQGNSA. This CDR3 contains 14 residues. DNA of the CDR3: TGTGCCAGCAGCTCCCTCCAGGGAGGCAGTGGCTACACCTTC. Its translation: CASSSLQGGSGYTF.

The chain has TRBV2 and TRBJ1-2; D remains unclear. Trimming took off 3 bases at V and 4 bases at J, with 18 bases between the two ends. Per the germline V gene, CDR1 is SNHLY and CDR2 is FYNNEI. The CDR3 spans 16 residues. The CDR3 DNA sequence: TGTGCCAGCAGTGAGAGAAGCGTGGAACCTCCCTATGGCTACACCTTC. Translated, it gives CASSERSVEPPYGYTF.

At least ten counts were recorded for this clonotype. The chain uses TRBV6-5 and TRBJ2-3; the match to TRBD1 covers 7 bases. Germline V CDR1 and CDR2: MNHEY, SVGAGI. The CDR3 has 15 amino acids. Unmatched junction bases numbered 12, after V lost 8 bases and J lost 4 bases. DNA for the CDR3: TGTGCCAGCGGAGTGTGGTCAACAGGGGCAGATACGCAGTATTTT. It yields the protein CASGVWSTGADTQYF.

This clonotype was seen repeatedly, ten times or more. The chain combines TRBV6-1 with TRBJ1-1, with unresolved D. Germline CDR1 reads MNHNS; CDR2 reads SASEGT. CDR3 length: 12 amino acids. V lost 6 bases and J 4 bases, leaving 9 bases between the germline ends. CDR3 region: CASRLTSTEAFF. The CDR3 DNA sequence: TGTGCCAGCAGGCTGACCTCCACTGAAGCTTTCTTT.

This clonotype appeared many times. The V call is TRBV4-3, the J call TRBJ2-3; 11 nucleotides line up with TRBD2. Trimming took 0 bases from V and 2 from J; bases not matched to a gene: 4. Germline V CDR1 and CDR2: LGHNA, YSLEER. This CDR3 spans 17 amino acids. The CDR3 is CASSQDWTSGYTDTQYF. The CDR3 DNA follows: TGCGCCAGCAGCCAAGATTGGACTAGCGGGTACACAGATACGCAGTATTTT.

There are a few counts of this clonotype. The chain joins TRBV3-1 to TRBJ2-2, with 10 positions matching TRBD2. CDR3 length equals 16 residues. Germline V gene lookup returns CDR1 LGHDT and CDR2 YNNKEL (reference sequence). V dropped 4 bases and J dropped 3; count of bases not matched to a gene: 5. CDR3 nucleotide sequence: TGTGCCAGCAGCCGAAAAGGACTAGCGGACACCGGGGAGCTGTTTTTT. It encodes CASSRKGLADTGELFF.

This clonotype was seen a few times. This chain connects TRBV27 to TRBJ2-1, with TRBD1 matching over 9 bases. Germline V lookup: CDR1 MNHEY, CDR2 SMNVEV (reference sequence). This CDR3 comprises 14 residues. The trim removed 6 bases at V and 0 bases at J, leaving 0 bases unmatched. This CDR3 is CASRDRGSYNEQFF. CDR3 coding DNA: TGTGCCAGCAGGGACAGGGGCTCCTACAATGAGCAGTTCTTC.

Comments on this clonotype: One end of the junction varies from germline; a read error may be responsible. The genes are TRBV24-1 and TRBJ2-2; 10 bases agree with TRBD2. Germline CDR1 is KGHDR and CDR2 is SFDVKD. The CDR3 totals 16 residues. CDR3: CATSDLAGEVGGEPFF. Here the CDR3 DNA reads TGTGCCACCAGCGACCTAGCGGGAGAGGTTGGCGGGGAGCCGTTTTTT.

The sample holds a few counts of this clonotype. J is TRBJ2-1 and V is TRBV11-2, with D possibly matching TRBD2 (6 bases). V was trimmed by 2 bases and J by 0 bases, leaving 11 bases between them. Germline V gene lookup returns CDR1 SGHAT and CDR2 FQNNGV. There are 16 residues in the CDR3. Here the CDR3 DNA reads TGTGCCAGCAGCTTATCTGCCGGGAGCTCCTACAATGAGCAGTTCTTC. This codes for CASSLSAGSSYNEQFF.

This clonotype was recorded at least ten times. The CDR3, as DNA: TGTGCCAGCAGCCAAGAATCGTTGACGTTTAGCACAGATACGCAGTATTTT. It specifies CASSQESLTFSTDTQYF. The chain combines TRBV14 with TRBJ2-3; D gene ambiguous. V dropped 0 bases and J dropped 0 bases, with 13 bases sitting between them. Germline V gives CDR1 SGHDN, CDR2 FVKESK. This CDR3 comprises 17 residues.

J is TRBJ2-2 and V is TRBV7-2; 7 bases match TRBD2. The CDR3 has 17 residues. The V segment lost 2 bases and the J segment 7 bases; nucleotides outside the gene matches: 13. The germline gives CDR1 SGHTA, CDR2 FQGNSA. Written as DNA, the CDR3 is TGTGCCAGCAGCTTACCGGCGGGGAGCGGGAAATTCGGGGAGCTGTTTTTT. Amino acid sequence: CASSLPAGSGKFGELFF.

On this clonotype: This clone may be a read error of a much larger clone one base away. CDR3 DNA sequence: TGTGCCAACAGTTACTCGCTTTACGAGCAGTACTTC. Translated, it gives CANSYSLYEQYF. The rearrangement links TRBV6-6 to TRBJ2-7, with D unclear. There are 12 residues in the CDR3. Germline V gives CDR1 MNHNY, CDR2 SVGAGI (reference sequence).

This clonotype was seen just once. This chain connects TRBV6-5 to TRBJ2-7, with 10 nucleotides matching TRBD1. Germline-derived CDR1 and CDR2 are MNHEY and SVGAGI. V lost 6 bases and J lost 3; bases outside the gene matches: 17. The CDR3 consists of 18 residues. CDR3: CASRTTGTGALLGYEQYF. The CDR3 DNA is TGTGCCAGCAGAACCACCGGGACAGGGGCACTCTTGGGCTACGAGCAGTACTTC.

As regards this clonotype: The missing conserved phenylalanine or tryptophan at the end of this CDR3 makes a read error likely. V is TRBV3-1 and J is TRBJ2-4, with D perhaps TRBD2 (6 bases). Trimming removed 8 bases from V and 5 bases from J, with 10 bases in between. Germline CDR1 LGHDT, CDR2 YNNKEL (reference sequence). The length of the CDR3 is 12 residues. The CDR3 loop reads CASRGSENIQYL. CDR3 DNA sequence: TGTGCCAGCCGGGGGTCGGAAAACATTCAGTACCTC.

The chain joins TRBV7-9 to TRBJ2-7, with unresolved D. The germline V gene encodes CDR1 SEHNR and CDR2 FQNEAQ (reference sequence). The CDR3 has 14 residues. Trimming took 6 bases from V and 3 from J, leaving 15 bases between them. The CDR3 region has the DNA TGTGCCAGCAGTGATGCGGAGTTCCACTACGAGCAGTACTTC. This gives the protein CASSDAEFHYEQYF. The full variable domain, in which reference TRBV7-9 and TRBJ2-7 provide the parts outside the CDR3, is DTGVSQNPRHKITKRGQNVTFRCDPISEHNRLYWYRQTLGQGPEFLTYFQNEAQLEKSRLLSDRFSAERPKGSFSTLEIQRTEQGDSAMYLCASSDAEFHYEQYFGPGTRLTVT.

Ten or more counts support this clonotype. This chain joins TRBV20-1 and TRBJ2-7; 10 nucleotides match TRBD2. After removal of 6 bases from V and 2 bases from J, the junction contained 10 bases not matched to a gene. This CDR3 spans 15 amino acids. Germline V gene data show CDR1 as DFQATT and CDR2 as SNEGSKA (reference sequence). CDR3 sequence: CSAWRSSGRTYEQYF. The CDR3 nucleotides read TGCAGTGCGTGGCGGTCTAGCGGGAGAACCTACGAGCAGTACTTC.

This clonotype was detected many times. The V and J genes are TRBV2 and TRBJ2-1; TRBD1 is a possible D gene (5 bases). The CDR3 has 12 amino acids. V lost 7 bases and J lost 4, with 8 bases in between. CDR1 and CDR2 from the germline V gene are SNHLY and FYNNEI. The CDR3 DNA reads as TGTGCCAGCATAGACAGATACAATGAGCAGTTCTTC. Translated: CASIDRYNEQFF.

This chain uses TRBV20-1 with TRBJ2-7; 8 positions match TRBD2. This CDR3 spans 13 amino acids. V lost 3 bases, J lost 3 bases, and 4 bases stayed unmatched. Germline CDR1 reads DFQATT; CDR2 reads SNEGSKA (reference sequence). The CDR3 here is CSASGGGLYEQYF. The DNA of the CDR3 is TGCAGTGCTAGCGGGGGGGGACTCTACGAGCAGTACTTC.

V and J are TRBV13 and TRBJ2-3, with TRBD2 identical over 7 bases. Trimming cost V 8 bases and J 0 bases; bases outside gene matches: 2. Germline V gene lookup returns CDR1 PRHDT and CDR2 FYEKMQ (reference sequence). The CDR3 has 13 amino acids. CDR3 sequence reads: CASLADSTDTQYF. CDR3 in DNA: TGTGCCAGCCTAGCGGATAGCACAGATACGCAGTATTTT.

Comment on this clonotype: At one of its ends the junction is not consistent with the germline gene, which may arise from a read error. The CDR3, as DNA: TGCGCCAACAGCCACGTCCGGACGGGCTCCTACGAGCAGTACTTC. Translated: CANSHVRTGSYEQYF. This chain uses TRBV4-1 with TRBJ2-7, with unresolved D. CDR3 length equals 15 residues. The germline gives CDR1 MGHRA, CDR2 YSYEKL.

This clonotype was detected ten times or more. As DNA, the CDR3 is TGTGCCAGCAGCTTAGAAGAGAACACTGAAGCTTTCTTT. This sequence encodes CASSLEENTEAFF. This chain joins TRBV5-6 and TRBJ1-1; D is undetermined. The V and J ends lost 2 bases and 1 base respectively, with 6 bases between them. The CDR3 extends over 13 amino acids. CDR1 is SGHDT, CDR2 YYEEEE, per germline.

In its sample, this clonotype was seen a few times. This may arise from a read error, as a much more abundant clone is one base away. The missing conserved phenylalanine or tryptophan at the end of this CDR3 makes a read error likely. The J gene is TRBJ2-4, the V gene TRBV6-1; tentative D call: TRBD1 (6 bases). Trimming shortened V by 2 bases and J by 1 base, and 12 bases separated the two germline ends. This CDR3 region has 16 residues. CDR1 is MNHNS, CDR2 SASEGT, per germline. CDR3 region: CASSEWAGVAKNIQYS. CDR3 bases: TGTGCCAGCAGTGAATGGGCAGGGGTTGCCAAAAACATTCAGTACTCC.